A selection of T cell receptor beta chains follows, all from one sample in a study of shared clonotypes between healthy human individuals. The table came from immunoSEQ multiplex PCR; TCRdb's copy has only in-frame clones and leaves some out. The data contain roughly 2.4 million clones, approximately 96% of them singletons. The specimen sequenced was naive CD4+ T cells sorted from blood. The receptors here all came from a young man in good health. Both conserved end residues are part of each CDR3.

TRBV10-3	TRBJ2-5	CAISEPQRAQYF
TRBV19	TRBJ2-3	CASHQQGTGTDTQYF
TRBV18	TRBJ2-7	CASSPAGTRYEQYF
TRBV1	TRBJ2-7	CTSSPITGIHSYEQYF
TRBV5-1	TRBJ2-7	CASSLDRGPYEQYF
TRBV11-2	TRBJ1-1	CASSPHAGLTEAFF
TRBV6-6	TRBJ2-5	CASSYSSMVQETQYF
TRBV5-4	TRBJ2-5	CASSLTGGVQETQYF
TRBV9	TRBJ1-1	CASSALSDGQVGEAFF
TRBV5-1	TRBJ2-7	CASSLSTASSYEQYF
TRBV6-5	TRBJ2-2	CASRGERPSGGELFF
TRBV4-1	TRBJ2-5	CASSQDRPTAETQYF
TRBV5-1	TRBJ1-1	CSSSTGENTEAFF